The rows below give T cell receptor beta chains drawn from one sample of a study of cytomegalovirus exposure and HLA in healthy donors. Using immunoSEQ multiplex PCR, the repertoire was profiled, and TCRdb retains in-frame clones only, with some absent. The sample lists around 200,000 clones; about 91% were seen once. Specimen: PBMCs. Receptors were obtained from a woman between 18 and 30 years old in good health and CMV-seronegative. CDR3s include the opening cysteine and the closing phenylalanine or tryptophan. D genes are given only for firm matches. Where a row states a size, it is once, few, many or the class of an expanded clone; other rows omit it.

j_gene	d_gene	v_gene	abundance	CDR3nt	CDR3aa
TRBJ2-3	TRBD1	TRBV27	-	TGTGCCAGCAGCTCCACGACAGGGGCCGGAACAGATACGCAGTATTTT	CASSSTTGAGTDTQYF
TRBJ2-5	-	TRBV4-1	-	TGCGCCAGCAGTCCTAGGAGGGAAGAGACCCAGTACTTC	CASSPRREETQYF
TRBJ2-5	-	TRBV5-1	-	TGCGCCAGCAGCCCGGGTTCGGGAGCAGAGACCCAGTACTTC	CASSPGSGAETQYF
TRBJ2-7	TRBD2	TRBV5-1	-	TGCGCCAGCAGCAGTATAGCGGGAGACAGCCATGCGTCGCGCGAGCAGTACTTC	CASSSIAGDSHASREQYF
TRBJ2-1	TRBD2	TRBV30	once	TGTGCCTGGACTACTAGCGGGAGGCCTCGGGAACAGTTCTTC	CAWTTSGRPREQFF
TRBJ1-5	-	TRBV4-1	-	TGCGCCAGCAGCCAAGGCATCCCCCAGGGGTATAGCAATCAGCCCCAGCATTTT	CASSQGIPQGYSNQPQHF
TRBJ1-1	TRBD1	TRBV7-8	-	TGTGCCAGCAGCCGAGGGGGCCGGGTTGAAGCTTTCTTT	CASSRGGRVEAFF
TRBJ2-7	TRBD1	TRBV6-1	-	TGTGCCAGCAGAGACCGACAGGGGGCCCACGAGCAGTACTTC	CASRDRQGAHEQYF
TRBJ2-1	TRBD2	TRBV6-1	-	TGTGCCAGCAAGAGACTAGCCAAGGGTCGGAATGAGCAGTTCTTC	CASKRLAKGRNEQFF
TRBJ2-7	-	TRBV19	-	TGTGCCAGTAGTATAGGGGACAACACCTACGAGCAGTACTTC	CASSIGDNTYEQYF
TRBJ1-1	-	TRBV2	-	TGTGCCAGCAAAGAATGGGGCCAAGGGGCTGAAGCTTTCTTT	CASKEWGQGAEAFF
TRBJ2-7	TRBD2	TRBV30	-	TGTGCCTGGACAACCGGGACTATCTACGAGCAGTACTTC	CAWTTGTIYEQYF
TRBJ2-1	-	TRBV27	once	TGTGCCAGCAGCTTGAGGGGGGGGATTGGACCTTACAATGAGCAGTTCTTC	CASSLRGGIGPYNEQFF
TRBJ2-1	TRBD2	TRBV15	-	TGTGCCACCAGCACCCTAAGACTAGCGGGAGATATCGGGCAGTTCTTC	CATSTLRLAGDIGQFF
TRBJ2-1	-	TRBV7-8	once	TGTGCCAGCAGCTTAGAAGTGGGAGGGGGGTCCTACAATGAGCAGTTCTTC	CASSLEVGGGSYNEQFF
TRBJ2-1	-	TRBV7-8	once	TGTGCCAGCAGCTTAGTAATGAGCAATGAGCAGTTCTTC	CASSLVMSNEQFF
TRBJ2-7	TRBD1	TRBV5-1	-	TGCGCCAGCAGCTTGACAGGGGAGTACGAGCAGTACTTC	CASSLTGEYEQYF
TRBJ2-3	TRBD2	TRBV2	once	TGTGCCAGCAACGCGGGAGGGCCTACAGATACGCAGTATTTT	CASNAGGPTDTQYF
TRBJ2-1	-	TRBV5-4	-	TGTGCCAGCAGCGCCGACCTCGCAGGGGAGCAGTTCTTC	CASSADLAGEQFF
TRBJ1-2	TRBD1	TRBV5-1	-	TGCGCCAGCAGCGTGGACAGGGACTATGGCTACACCTTC	CASSVDRDYGYTF
TRBJ1-5	-	TRBV7-2	-	TGTGCCAGCAGCCTTCACAGGATTGGGCAGCCCCAGCATTTT	CASSLHRIGQPQHF
TRBJ2-3	-	TRBV13	-	TGTGCCAGCAGCTTTTTGGGCGCGGAAGAGGGAACGCAGTATTTT	CASSFLGAEEGTQYF
TRBJ1-2	TRBD1	TRBV7-2	-	TGTGCCAGCAGCTTCAGGGGGCGGATGGATGGCTACACCTTC	CASSFRGRMDGYTF
TRBJ2-2	-	TRBV27	-	TGTGCCAGCAGTTTATCACCCAGAAACACCGGGGAGCTGTTTTTT	CASSLSPRNTGELFF
TRBJ2-1	TRBD2	TRBV2	-	TGTGCCAGCAATCCCGGGACTAGCCGTTTTCTTGAGCAGTTCTTC	CASNPGTSRFLEQFF
TRBJ1-1	-	TRBV6-5	-	TGTGCCAGCAGTCCGGGGAACACTGAAGCTTTCTTT	CASSPGNTEAFF
TRBJ2-7	TRBD2	TRBV4-1	-	TGCGCCAGCAGCCCCCACACTAGCGGGGTCTCCTACGAGCAGTACTTC	CASSPHTSGVSYEQYF
TRBJ2-7	TRBD1	TRBV28	-	TGTGCCAGCAGTTTCAGACAGGGACCCTGGGAGCAGTACTTC	CASSFRQGPWEQYF
TRBJ2-7	-	TRBV18	few	TGTGCCAGCTCACCAAGGAGAGGCTACGAGCAGTACTTC	CASSPRRGYEQYF
TRBJ1-1	-	TRBV28	once	TGTGCCAGCAGTGGAGGGACCCGCATGAACACTGAAGCTTTCTTT	CASSGGTRMNTEAFF
TRBJ1-1	-	TRBV10-3	-	TGTGCCACCAAGCAGGGTACAAACACTGAAGCTTTCTTT	CATKQGTNTEAFF
TRBJ2-5	-	TRBV2	-	TGTGCCAGCCAGCTAACCGGGAACCAAGAGACCCAGTACTTC	CASQLTGNQETQYF
TRBJ2-1	TRBD2	TRBV30	-	TGTGCCTGGAGTGCGGTGACTAGCGGTTACAATGAGCAGTTCTTC	CAWSAVTSGYNEQFF
TRBJ2-3	TRBD2	TRBV10-3	-	TGTGCCATCAGTGAACTAGCGGGAGAAAGCACAGATACGCAGTATTTT	CAISELAGESTDTQYF
TRBJ2-7	-	TRBV2	-	TGTGCCAGCAGTGATAGCGGCTACGAGCAGTACTTC	CASSDSGYEQYF
TRBJ1-1	-	TRBV28	-	TGTGCCAGCACTCGACAGGCCGTGAACACTGAAGCTTTCTTT	CASTRQAVNTEAFF
TRBJ2-1	TRBD2	TRBV18	many	TGTGCCAGCTCAGATCTAGCGGGAACCAATGAGCAGTTCTTC	CASSDLAGTNEQFF
TRBJ2-7	-	TRBV10-1	-	TGCGCCAGCAGTGCGAAGAGCTCCTACGAGCAGTACTTC	CASSAKSSYEQYF
TRBJ2-7	TRBD2	TRBV27	once	TGTGCCAGCAGTTTAAGTGCGGGAGGACCCCCTAGAGAGCAGTACTTC	CASSLSAGGPPREQYF
TRBJ2-3	TRBD2	TRBV27	-	TGTGCCAGCAGTCTTCGACTAGCTCGCACAGATACGCAGTATTTT	CASSLRLARTDTQYF
TRBJ2-7	-	TRBV6-1	few	TGTGCCAGCAGTGTACAAATATCAAGCTCCTACGAGCAGTACTTC	CASSVQISSSYEQYF
TRBJ2-1	-	TRBV7-9	-	TGTGCCAGCAGCTCGTCTGGGCTAGCGGACAGAGGGAAAAACAATGAGCAGTTCTTC	CASSSSGLADRGKNNEQFF